The 31 T cell receptor beta chains given below trace back to one sample, sequenced in a study of CD8+CD57+ T cells in acquired aplastic anemia. The template for TCR beta VDJ and CDR3 sequence profiling was genomic DNA. TCRdb re-called the reads with MiXCR, one entry per CDR3 protein. This table has some 180,000 distinct CDR3 sequences, 45% to 50% appearing once. Material for sequencing was sorted CD4+, CD8+, or CD8+CD57+ T cells (not recorded which) from PBMCs. All receptors derive from a human donor in good health.

This clonotype has more than one count but fewer than ten. This chain links TRBV6-5 with TRBJ2-2; a possible D gene is TRBD2 (6 bases). Trimming pared 3 bases from V and 5 bases from J, leaving 13 bases between. The length of the CDR3 is 15 residues. Germline lookup yields CDR1 MNHEY and CDR2 SVGAGI. The DNA for the CDR3 is TGTGCCAGCAGTTATTACAGCGGAGGGACCGGGGAGCTGTTTTTT. It specifies CASSYYSGGTGELFF.

The table lists this clonotype with many counts. The chain links TRBV7-2 to TRBJ2-5; TRBD2 matches at 7 bases. Germline CDR1 is SGHTA and CDR2 is FQGNSA. J lost 5 bases, V lost 6 bases, and 9 bases had no gene match. This CDR3 has 14 amino acids. The chain's CDR3 is CASRRVGGGETQYF. The CDR3 DNA reads as TGTGCCAGCAGACGAGTTGGGGGGGGGGAGACCCAGTACTTC.

At least ten counts were recorded for this clonotype. The chain couples TRBV24-1 to TRBJ2-1, with TRBD2 matching over 7 bases. Germline V gene sequence: CDR1 KGHDR, CDR2 SFDVKD. V lost 3 bases to trimming and J lost 3 bases; unmatched junction nucleotides: 13. The CDR3 loop spans 18 amino acids. The CDR3, as DNA: TGTGCCACCAGTGATACCCGAGCGGAGCGGGGATTCTACAATGAGCAGTTCTTC. Protein: CATSDTRAERGFYNEQFF.

Of note for this clonotype: Just one base apart from a much larger clone, this may be a read error. The chain couples TRBV5-1 to TRBJ2-7, with 9 bases identical to TRBD2. This CDR3 comprises 16 residues. In germline, CDR1 is SGHRS, CDR2 YFSETQ. The CDR3 DNA sequence: TGCGCCAGCAGCTTGGCCGCGGGAGGGACGATCTACGGGCAGTACTTC. Translating it yields CASSLAAGGTIYGQYF.

V usage is TRBV2 and J usage is TRBJ2-5; D not resolved. CDR1 and CDR2 from the germline V gene are SNHLY and FYNNEI. Trimming removed 4 bases at V and 4 bases at J, with 10 bases between. The CDR3 runs 13 residues. CDR3 DNA sequence: TGTGCCAGCAGTGCTAGTCAGTTAGAGACCCAGTACTTC. Its translation: CASSASQLETQYF.

The chain employs TRBV10-2 and TRBJ2-7, with 12 bases matching TRBD1. The CDR3 consists of 15 residues. Germline CDR1 reads WSHSY; CDR2 reads SAAADI. With 0 bases clipped from V and 5 bases from J, the junction kept 2 bases outside the gene matches. The CDR3 DNA reads as TGCGCCAGCAGTGAGTCGTGGGACAGGGGGCACGAGCAGTACTTC. Translation: CASSESWDRGHEQYF.

Worth noting for this clonotype: An end of the junction does not agree with germline; a read error may underlie this. The chain employs TRBV2 and TRBJ1-1; tentatively, D is TRBD1 (5 bases). In germline, CDR1 is SNHLY, CDR2 FYNNEI. CDR3 size: 14 residues. CDR3 coding DNA: TGTGCCTGTCAGCTAAGGGGCATGAACACTGAAGCGTTCTTT. Protein sequence: CACQLRGMNTEAFF.

The table lists this clonotype with many counts. The chain links TRBV5-1 to TRBJ2-2; D not certain. This CDR3 has 15 residues. Germline V gene lookup returns CDR1 SGHRS and CDR2 YFSETQ. Deletions cut 2 bases from V and 1 base from J, with 9 bases between. The CDR3 is CASSFNSQNTGELFF. DNA for the CDR3: TGCGCCAGCAGCTTCAATTCGCAGAACACCGGGGAGCTGTTTTTT.

V and J are TRBV20-1 and TRBJ1-1, with D possibly TRBD1 on 5 matching bases. V lost 2 bases to trimming and J lost 1 base, with 11 bases between them. The germline V gene encodes CDR1 DFQATT and CDR2 SNEGSKA (reference sequence). CDR3 size: 14 residues. The CDR3 nucleotides are TGCAGTGCTAGACTAAGAGGGACGAACACTGAAGCTTTCTTT. Its translation: CSARLRGTNTEAFF.

In its sample, this clonotype was seen a few times. The chain employs TRBV5-1 and TRBJ1-1; D possibly corresponds to TRBD1 (5 bases). Between the trimmed V and J ends, which lost 1 base and 3 bases, there was a span of 16 bases. CDR3 length: 16 residues. Germline V gene sequence: CDR1 SGHRS, CDR2 YFSETQ. The chain's CDR3 is CASSLQSGRVDTEAFF. In DNA form, the CDR3 reads TGCGCCAGCAGCTTGCAGTCAGGGAGGGTCGACACTGAAGCTTTCTTT.

There are many counts of this clonotype. The chain employs TRBV20-1 and TRBJ2-1; 7 nucleotides align to TRBD2. The length of the CDR3 is 15 residues. The V gene end was trimmed by 3 bases and the J gene end by 8 bases; junction bases not matched to a gene: 13. CDR1 DFQATT and CDR2 SNEGSKA come from the germline V gene (reference sequence). CDR3 protein: CSARKDPGLPYEQFF. CDR3 in DNA: TGCAGTGCTAGGAAAGACCCGGGACTACCTTATGAGCAGTTCTTC.

In regard to this clonotype: Just one base apart from a much larger clone, this may be a read error. The chain carries TRBV5-1 and TRBJ2-2; TRBD2 aligns across 8 bases. The CDR3 contains 15 residues. Germline-derived CDR1 and CDR2 are SGHRS and YFSETQ. V lost 3 bases, J lost 8 bases, and 9 bases stayed unmatched. The CDR3: CASSYSGSDLGELFF. CDR3 nucleotides: TGCGCCAGCAGCTACAGCGGGAGCGATCTGGGGGAGCTGTTTTTT.

The gene calls are TRBV2 and TRBJ2-7; 7 bases align to TRBD2. Germline CDR1 reads SNHLY; CDR2 reads FYNNEI. V was pared by 5 bases and J by 6 bases, with 7 bases of the junction left unmatched. The CDR3 spans 13 residues. The CDR3 here is CASSSSREGEQYF. In nucleotides, the CDR3 is TGTGCCAGCAGTTCCTCAAGGGAGGGCGAGCAGTACTTC.

The V call is TRBV10-3, the J call TRBJ1-5, with TRBD1 as a possible D gene (5 bases). The CDR3 is made up of 12 amino acids. Germline loops: CDR1 ENHRY, CDR2 SYGVKD. Trimming removed 5 bases from V and 7 bases from J, with 9 bases in between. The CDR3 loop is CAISPDRQPQHF. The CDR3 bases are TGTGCCATCAGTCCCGACAGACAGCCCCAGCATTTT.

This clonotype was seen at least ten times. The chain has TRBV19 and TRBJ1-4, with D possibly being TRBD1 (5 bases). Germline V gives CDR1 LNHDA, CDR2 SQIVND (reference sequence). The CDR3 contains 16 residues. Trimming left V 5 bases short and J 4 bases short, with 17 bases between. CDR3 coding DNA: TGTGCCAGTAGTGCCACCCTCGGGACGGTTAATGAAAAACTGTTTTTT. Its protein product is CASSATLGTVNEKLFF.

This clonotype was observed a single time. A much larger clone differs from this one at a single base, so this may be a read error. The J gene is TRBJ2-1, the V gene TRBV25-1, with 8 bases aligning to TRBD1. The CDR3 contains 16 residues. Germline values: CDR1 MGHDK, CDR2 SYGVNS. CDR3 residues: CASRPTGASSYSEQFF. CDR3 coding DNA: TGTGCCAGCCGACCGACAGGGGCCAGCTCCTACAGTGAGCAGTTCTTC.

Regarding this clonotype: A read error is possible here, since a much larger clone lies one base away. The chain carries TRBV5-5 and TRBJ2-3; the D gene is possibly TRBD1 (5 bases). Germline-derived CDR1 and CDR2 are SGHKS and YYEKEE (reference sequence). The V gene lost 0 bases and the J gene lost 0 bases, with 8 bases spanning the gap. CDR3 length: 15 residues. CDR3 residues: CASSLGGTSTDTQYF. CDR3 bases: TGTGCCAGCAGCTTGGGGGGCACTAGCACAGATACGCAGTATTTT.

Concerning this clonotype: Compared with germline, one end of the junction differs, possibly owing to a read error. The V gene is TRBV15, the J gene TRBJ1-2; D is perhaps TRBD1 (5 bases). The CDR3 runs 16 residues. Germline lookup yields CDR1 LNHNV and CDR2 YYDKDF (reference sequence). The CDR3 DNA reads TGTGCCACCAGCAGAGATTCCGGGACTCCGACCTATGCCTACACCTTC. This translates into CATSRDSGTPTYAYTF.

This chain links TRBV10-2 with TRBJ1-5, with TRBD1 matching 7 bases. The CDR3 consists of 14 residues. Losses at the gene ends were 6 bases for V and 5 bases for J; bases not matched to a gene: 7. The germline gives CDR1 WSHSY, CDR2 SAAADI. CDR3 DNA: TGCGCCAGCAGGGATAGACAGGGACATCAGCCCCAGCATTTT. Encoded protein: CASRDRQGHQPQHF.

The chain employs TRBV2 and TRBJ1-4; D unclear. V was trimmed by 11 bases and J by 5 bases, leaving 15 bases between them. This CDR3 spans 13 amino acids. Germline-derived CDR1 and CDR2 are SNHLY and FYNNEI. CDR3 sequence reads: CAGRYGRNEKLFF. CDR3 DNA: TGTGCCGGGCGGTACGGACGAAATGAAAAACTGTTTTTT.

This clonotype was counted only a few times. The chain has TRBV6-2 or TRBV6-3 and TRBJ1-2, with D unclear. Germline V gene lookup returns CDR1 MNHEY and CDR2 SVGEGT. Trimming shortened V by 0 bases and J by 4 bases, and 9 bases separated the two germline ends. The CDR3 covers 14 residues. As DNA, the CDR3 is TGTGCCAGCAGTTACTCTGAGTCTATCTATGGCTACACCTTC. Protein product: CASSYSESIYGYTF.

Regarding this clonotype: An end of the junction does not agree with germline; a read error may underlie this. The chain combines TRBV4-2 with TRBJ2-3; possibly TRBD1 for D (6 bases). The CDR3 spans 20 residues. CDR1 LGHNA and CDR2 YNFKEQ come from the germline V gene. The CDR3 DNA sequence: TGTGCCAGCAGCCAAGTGGGAAGGTCGTTTACAGGGACAAGCACAGGTACGCAGTATTTT. It is translated as CASSQVGRSFTGTSTGTQYF.

The chain links TRBV29-1 to TRBJ2-7; 9 bases line up with TRBD2. V gave up 6 bases and J gave up 6 bases; unmatched junction bases: 9. From germline, CDR1 is SQVTM and CDR2 ANQGSEA. This CDR3 has 13 residues. This CDR3 reads CSVTGLAISEQYF. The CDR3 DNA sequence: TGCAGCGTGACCGGACTAGCGATCTCCGAGCAGTACTTC.

This clonotype was detected ten times or more. The V call is TRBV7-8, the J call TRBJ1-2; TRBD1 is a possible D gene (6 bases). The V and J ends lost 4 bases and 8 bases respectively, with 14 bases between them. The CDR3 sequence is 13 residues long. Germline CDR1 and CDR2: SGHVS and FQNEAQ. The chain's CDR3 is CASSSKDSKGYTF. The CDR3 DNA reads TGTGCCAGCAGCTCAAAGGACAGTAAAGGCTACACCTTC.

This chain uses TRBV25-1 with TRBJ1-1, with D uncertain. The CDR3 loop spans 13 amino acids. V shed 5 bases and J shed 3 bases, with 10 bases lying between them. The germline gives CDR1 MGHDK, CDR2 SYGVNS. In DNA, the CDR3 is TGTGCCAGCAGTTCCCTGGGGTACACTGAAGCTTTCTTT. It yields the protein CASSSLGYTEAFF.

This chain's CDR3 is CASSPGLEGGQFF. DNA of the CDR3: TGTGCCAGCAGCCCGGGACTAGAGGGGGGTCAGTTCTTC. The chain joins TRBV11-3 to TRBJ2-1; TRBD2 matches 8 bases. From germline, CDR1 is SGHNT and CDR2 YENEEA. V trimming: 5 bases; J trimming: 13 bases; junction bases outside the gene matches: 10. The CDR3 is made up of 13 amino acids. The full variable domain, its missing parts supplied by reference TRBV11-3 and TRBJ2-1, is EAGVVQSPRYKIIEKKQPVAFWCNPISGHNTLYWYLQNLGQGPELLIRYENEEAVDDSQLPKDRFSAERLKGVDSTLKIQPAELGDSAVYLCASSPGLEGGQFFGPGTRLTVL.

This clonotype showed up many times. V and J are TRBV9 and TRBJ2-2; D ambiguous. V lost 4 bases and J lost 0, with 10 bases in between. This CDR3 has 15 residues. The germline V gene has CDR1 SGDLS and CDR2 YYNGEE. CDR3 in amino acids: CASSPIMANTGELFF. Here the CDR3 DNA reads TGTGCCAGCAGCCCCATTATGGCGAACACCGGGGAGCTGTTTTTT.

This clonotype was seen ten or more times. The genes are TRBV12-3 or TRBV12-4 and TRBJ2-7; D is possibly TRBD2 (7 bases). V shed 6 bases and J shed 1 base, with 13 bases lying between them. CDR3 length equals 14 residues. As DNA, the CDR3 is TGTGCCAGCAGGGCTGCGGGGGCATCCTACGAGCAGTACTTC. Translating it yields CASRAAGASYEQYF.

J is TRBJ2-7 and V is TRBV2; 8 nucleotides line up with TRBD2. The CDR3 is 14 residues long. The V and J ends lost 6 bases and 5 bases, in that order; junction bases with no gene match: 9. The germline gives CDR1 SNHLY, CDR2 FYNNEI. CDR3 in DNA: TGTGCCAGCAGACCGACTGGCGGGAGGCACGAGCAGTACTTC. Protein product: CASRPTGGRHEQYF.

This clonotype was detected many times. The chain has TRBV11-2 and TRBJ2-2; TRBD2 agrees at 7 bases. The CDR3 extends over 16 amino acids. Germline V lookup: CDR1 SGHAT, CDR2 FQNNGV. Trimming took 3 bases from V and 1 from J; bases not matched to a gene: 5. The CDR3, as DNA: TGTGCCAGCAGCTTGCTGGGAGGGTTGAACACCGGGGAGCTGTTTTTT. Amino acids: CASSLLGGLNTGELFF.

The chain uses TRBV20-1 and TRBJ2-1, with D perhaps matching TRBD2 (6 bases). Germline loops: CDR1 DFQATT, CDR2 SNEGSKA (reference sequence). The ends were cut back, 3 bases at V and 9 bases at J, with 18 bases in the middle. This CDR3 region has 14 residues. CDR3: CSASSSADGGEQFF. The CDR3, as DNA: TGCAGTGCTAGTTCTAGCGCCGATGGGGGTGAGCAGTTCTTC.